This TCR beta chain was captured in a study of technical replicates of blood from a few donors. TCRdb's table, derived via immunoSEQ multiplex PCR, lists solely in-frame clones and lacks some. The sample lists about 97,000 clones, about 94% seen once, with 0.3% to 0.35% in the top ten. CDR1 is MDHEN, CDR2 SYDVKM, per germline. The V segment lost 2 bases and the J segment 4 bases; nucleotides outside the gene matches: 2. CDR3 size: 13 residues. Sequenced material: T cells isolated from PBMCs. The sequence derives from a human donor in good health. The rearrangement uses TRBV28 and TRBJ2-7; 7 bases match TRBD1. CDR3: CASSLGDSYEQYF. As DNA, the CDR3 is TGTGCCAGCAGTTTAGGGGACAGTTACGAGCAGTACTTC.